These 5 T cell receptor beta chains were all obtained from the same sample, sequenced in a study of response to subunit inactivated influenza vaccine. TCRdb re-called the RT-PCR reads with MiXCR, one entry per CDR3 protein. This table holds about 520,000 distinct CDR3 sequences, about 25% found once. Sequencing used CD4+ T cells sorted from PBMCs, obtained roughly 5 days after vaccination. Receptors originate from a man between 45 and 60 years old who received an inactivated influenza vaccine.

This clonotype occurred a few times. V is TRBV29-1 and J is TRBJ1-1; D unclear. Looked up from germline, CDR1 is SQVTM and CDR2 is ANQGSEA. The CDR3 is 12 residues long. V was trimmed by 6 bases and J by 1 base, leaving 9 bases between them. The CDR3 here is CSVSTGNTEAFF. The CDR3 bases are TGCAGCGTGTCGACTGGGAACACTGAAGCTTTCTTT.

The table lists this clonotype with a few counts. The genes are TRBV5-1 and TRBJ1-3; 10 bases match TRBD1. The germline V gene encodes CDR1 SGHRS and CDR2 YFSETQ. The CDR3 extends over 15 amino acids. The trim removed 4 bases at V and 8 bases at J, leaving 9 bases unmatched. CDR3 protein: CASSPSGQGLDTIYF. The CDR3 nucleotides are TGCGCCAGCAGCCCCTCGGGACAGGGGTTGGACACCATATATTTT.

This clonotype was seen a handful of times. The V call is TRBV5-1, the J call TRBJ2-7, with 7 bases fitting TRBD1. J lost 1 base, V lost 1 base, and 11 bases had no gene match. The CDR3 covers 17 residues. Germline CDR1 reads SGHRS; CDR2 reads YFSETQ. CDR3 in amino acids: CASSLNLRTGTSYEQYF. CDR3 DNA sequence: TGCGCCAGCAGCTTGAATCTCCGGACAGGAACATCCTACGAGCAGTACTTC.

This clonotype was detected only a few times. The chain combines TRBV12-3 or TRBV12-4 with TRBJ2-1; 7 bases fit TRBD2. The CDR3 covers 13 residues. V lost 8 bases to trimming and J lost 9 bases; unmatched junction nucleotides: 10. The CDR3 coding sequence is TGTGCCAGCTCCAGGGTGGGGGAGGGTGAGCAGTTCTTC. This gives the protein CASSRVGEGEQFF.

This sequence joins TRBV7-2 and TRBJ2-3; perhaps TRBD1 as D (7 bases). Trimming removed 8 bases from V and 3 bases from J, with 15 bases in between. CDR3 length: 14 residues. Germline V gene data show CDR1 as SGHTA and CDR2 as FQGNSA. The CDR3 loop reads CASQGGLSTDTQYF. DNA for the CDR3: TGTGCCAGCCAGGGGGGTCTTAGTACAGATACGCAGTATTTT.